The source of this T cell receptor (beta chain) is a study of cytomegalovirus exposure and HLA in healthy donors (dated 2017 in TCRdb). Looking at the study overall: An earlier analysis of several hundred of the donors reported approximately 300 Gb of sequence data and about 120 million unique TCR beta sequences obtained from about 179 million T cells. HLA typing included class I and class II loci at four-digit resolution. Across roughly 420 genotyped donors of the cohort, an average of about 250,000 unique TCR beta nucleotide sequences per donor were sequenced, and roughly 20% of those sequences were non-productive. The genetic ancestry cluster associated with self-reported Caucasian donors included 81% of the 398 genotyped donors. The later analysis used no new phenotypic data to find candidate immune exposures, relying instead on TCR beta sequences and their occurrence across donors. To predict cytomegalovirus infection status, the study combined high-throughput TCR immunosequencing, statistical association of individual TCRs with disease status, and machine learning. A later genetic analysis took genome-wide SNP genotypes for about three fifths of the roughly 670 donors and used that subset as a discovery cohort. All discovery cohort repertoires had been generated on a single sequencing platform. An earlier analysis of some 500 of the donors used high-throughput TCR beta sequencing to judge whether each TCR beta V gene segment behaved as functional or pseudogenic. Roughly five DR-DQ haplotypes were handled as single units for association and clustering, since linkage in the cohort was strong. A separate validation cohort of more than 100 different subjects was used in addition to the roughly 620-subject first cohort. A later analysis re-analyzed previously published TCR beta repertoires from 650 to 800 donors and added high-resolution HLA genotyping to study TCR occurrence patterns. Donor age, sex, ethnicity and CMV serostatus were compiled alongside the repertoire data. The number of typed donors differed by locus: about 620-640 for A, B, C, DRB1 and DQB1; some 500 for DQA1; some 610 for DPA1; and some 450 for DPB1. The study profiled the T cell repertoires of around 700 subjects by immunosequencing and related them to cytomegalovirus serostatus. The study aimed to test whether signatures of past pathogen exposure could be identified by cataloging public T cell receptors. About 300 gigabases of sequencing data and around 80 million unique TCR sequences made up an early release that covered several hundred HLA-typed donors. Broad study findings and their caveats: Cytomegalovirus status was reported to be diagnosed by the classifier with high specificity and sensitivity in both the original and validation cohorts. In this cohort, only TCR beta chains were sequenced, and detectable features were limited by the absence of alpha or paired-chain data. Presence/absence analyses assumed roughly uniform sequencing depth across donors, an assumption that may not hold. The only immune exposure information available for the cohort was CMV serostatus. The study gave a list of over 150 TCR beta chains associated with cytomegalovirus. A few of the identified cytomegalovirus-associated TCR beta chains were confirmed in vitro to be specific for cytomegalovirus antigens. In a later analysis, the rate of TCR association differed among HLA loci, with DRB1 alleles having the most associated TCRs and HLA-C alleles having the fewest. A later genetic analysis associated a missense DCLRE1C variant with V-gene and J-gene trimming of TCR beta chains, and an independent cohort replicated the association. Specific HLA alleles were associated with around 18,000 TCR beta sequences at a false discovery rate of 0.05 in a later analysis. In an earlier analysis of about 600 of the donors, most TCR beta V segments appeared in productive rearrangements about 87% or about 30% of the time, broadly matching IMGT annotations. A group of highly shared sequence variants was considered likely to be a technical artifact of the sequencing pipeline. The 87-base-pair reads could not distinguish some IMGT-functional V segments, including TRBV6-2 and TRBV6-3, so those segments were excluded. Most CMV-associated TCR beta chains appeared to be HLA-restricted in a later analysis, and the HLA associations seemed to be driven largely by CMV exposure. Most TCR sequences were seen in very few donors, while some public TCRs were found in many individuals. A further reported finding was that TCR beta sequences accurately predicted the HLA-A and HLA-B alleles for most subjects in the first cohort. Linkage disequilibrium might explain the correlated functional status among segregating V segments, but an unknown experimental factor could not be excluded. Because HLA typing was unavailable for some donors at each locus, only the typed subset was used in association tests. Several of the top co-occurrence clusters appeared to be linked to parvovirus B19, influenza, CMV and Epstein-Barr virus, according to a later analysis. Compared with equally common non-associated chains, HLA-associated TCR beta chains in a later analysis were more clonally expanded and had lower generation probabilities. Because counts were too low, some 17 rarely observed V segments, including chromosome 9 orphons, were left out of the earlier analysis of 587 of the donors. The authors suggested that the approach could potentially be generalized to other disease states and immunological phenotypes. When HLA alleles, especially DR and DQ, strongly co-occurred, TCR associations were difficult to assign to individual alleles. Compared with the approximately 710-donor mean, donors in an Asian-associated ancestry cluster had fewer N-insertions in productive TCRs, according to a later genetic analysis.

Trimming removed 8 bases from V and 12 bases from J, leaving 19 bases between the germline ends. Reading from cysteine to phenylalanine, the CDR3 counts 12 amino acids. The sequence is cut down to CDR3 DNA, 36 bases in frame from base 1. According to the germline V gene, CDR1 reads MNHNS and CDR2 reads SASEGT. The cohort consisted of 666 healthy bone marrow donors. At the time of sampling, every cohort member was nominally healthy, though immune exposures that went unrecorded were likely present. The donor tested CMV seropositive, placing the donor among the 250 to 300 seropositive members of the cohort. A peripheral blood sample was collected from each donor, and TCR beta sequencing was performed on peripheral blood mononuclear cells. The Qiagen DNeasy Blood Extraction Kit was used to extract genomic DNA from the blood cell samples. Receptor amplification or capture employed the immunoSEQ multiplex PCR assay. A mixture of 60 forward primers for TCR Vbeta segments and 13 reverse primers for TCR Jbeta segments was used in the multiplex PCR. The CDR3 region of rearranged TCR beta genes was amplified from genomic DNA with a multiplex PCR assay. On the Illumina HiSeq System, the amplified TCR beta libraries were sequenced as 87-base-pair reads. The original pipeline was this. A later analysis counted around 72 million unique TCR beta chains across the 600 to 850 repertoires, and some 11 million of these chains were shared by at least two donors. To remove PCR and sequencing errors, raw reads were error-corrected and collapsed into unique sequences using a nearest-neighbor algorithm that merged closely related sequences. V, D and J gene segments were assigned by aligning CDR3 sequences to IMGT reference sequences. Each retained sequence needed at least a six-nucleotide match to both a V gene segment and a J gene segment. A rearrangement counted as productive if the CDR3 had no stop codons and remained in frame with V and J, and every other rearrangement counted as non-productive. Following IMGT convention, CDR3 was defined as the stretch from the second conserved V-encoded cysteine up to the conserved J-encoded phenylalanine. The earlier analysis of some 550 of the donors excluded any sequence lacking an unambiguous match to a single V gene segment. In an earlier analysis of 587 of the donors, V segments were called functional above 56.7% productive rearrangements and were called segregating when the between-donor standard deviation exceeded 5%. A statistical classification framework was built to diagnose cytomegalovirus status from the catalog of TCR beta chain sequences. A later analysis assigned V and J genes by comparing TCR nucleotide sequences with IMGT/GENE-DB human TR gene sequences. Using the TCRdist pipeline, a later analysis assigned CDR3 sequences along with most-parsimonious VDJ recombination scenarios. In a later analysis, every TCR beta chain was defined by the combination of its CDR3 amino acid sequence and its V-gene family, and reads without a unique V-gene family were dropped. In a later analysis, approximately 640 highly shared, low-generation-probability nucleotide sequences were removed to address suspected cross-contamination and a sequencing artifact. For each public chain, a later analysis derived a clonal expansion index from normalized ranks of inferred template counts within each repertoire. In a later analysis, generation probabilities were computed using a VDJ recombination model fitted to out-of-frame rearrangements, and the results were checked against IGoR. In a later analysis, TCR-TCR, TCR-HLA and TCR-CMV co-occurrence was scored with hypergeometric tests, and a repertoire-size bias correction was applied to TCR pairs. A later analysis estimated false discovery rates by permuting HLA or CMV assignments 20 times. A later analysis grouped co-occurring TCRs with DBSCAN, adding TCRdist sequence similarity when clustering within HLA-allele-positive subsets. Repertoires with fewer than 30,000 or more than 120,000 public chains, plus five repertoires with anomalous nucleotide sharing, were excluded from co-occurrence clustering. The clones in this table, taken by TCRdb from immuneACCESS, are in-frame only. Not every clone is retained; where verified, under half of the shortfall comes from an unresolved V gene, and the cause of the rest is unknown. V and J calls and clone size are as listed in that table; D and trimming were resolved from the DNA. This sample has 150,000 to 200,000 clones in its table, and over 9.5% of those were observed once. The ten largest clones add up to 7.8% of the sample.

This clone was seen only a few times. Its antigen is currently not known. Base qualities are not provided; no much larger clone lies one nucleotide away. The material sequenced was PBMCs. This receptor chain uses TRBV6-1 and TRBJ1-2; possibly the D gene is TRBD1, per 5 matching bases. The source is a man between 50 and 59 years old in good health and CMV-seropositive. The sequenced DNA is TGTGCCAGCTCCGACAGCACCCCTATCCACACCTTC. This yields the protein CASSDSTPIHTF.